A selection of T cell receptor beta chains follows, all from one sample in a study of cytomegalovirus exposure and HLA in healthy donors. Produced via immunoSEQ multiplex PCR; TCRdb's table is partial and in-frame only. This table holds 95,000 to 150,000 clones, around 66% found once. The material sequenced was PBMCs. These receptors came from a man in his late teens or twenties in good health and CMV-seronegative. Each CDR3 is given with its conserved first and last residue. A D gene is named only where the DNA matches it firmly. Size values are once, few and many counts, or a class for expanded clones, and some rows have none.

v_gene,d_gene,j_gene,abundance,CDR3nt,CDR3aa
TRBV6-6,NA,TRBJ2-3,once,TGTGCCAGCAGTTACCTAACAGATACGCAGTATTTT,CASSYLTDTQYF
TRBV28,NA,TRBJ2-7,NA,TGTGCCATCACGAGTCCGAACTACGAGCAGTACTTC,CAITSPNYEQYF
TRBV18,NA,TRBJ1-5,NA,TGTGCCAGCTCGCGTAACTTCGAGGGTCTCATTAGCAATCAGCCCCAGCATTTT,CASSRNFEGLISNQPQHF
TRBV5-6,NA,TRBJ2-5,NA,TGTGCCAGCGCTGGGATTTACAGGGCGGAGACCCAGTACTTC,CASAGIYRAETQYF
TRBV5-1,TRBD1,TRBJ2-7,NA,TGCGCCAGCAACGACAGGGGCCTATTCTACGAGCAGTACTTC,CASNDRGLFYEQYF
TRBV2,TRBD1,TRBJ2-7,NA,TGTGCCAGCAGAAAGGACAGGGGCTACGAGCAGTACTTC,CASRKDRGYEQYF
TRBV10-1,TRBD2,TRBJ2-7,NA,TGCGCCAGCAGCCTACTAGCGGGGCGACGGGTACGAGAGCAGTACTTC,CASSLLAGRRVREQYF
TRBV6-5,NA,TRBJ1-2,few,TGTGCCAGCAGTTACATTCCTCCACTAAACTATGGCTACACCTTC,CASSYIPPLNYGYTF
TRBV7-9,NA,TRBJ2-7,NA,TGTGCCAGCAGCCCAGGGGCTCCCAGCTCCTACGAGCAGTACTTC,CASSPGAPSSYEQYF
TRBV7-7,NA,TRBJ2-6,few,TGTGCCAGCTCCAGGGACTCTGGGGCCAACGTCCTGACTTTC,CASSRDSGANVLTF
TRBV28,NA,TRBJ2-7,NA,TGTGCCAGCAGTGCCCCTAGGAGAGACTCCTACGAGCAGTACTTC,CASSAPRRDSYEQYF
TRBV11-2,NA,TRBJ1-4,few,TGTGCCAGCAGCTTAGATGGCCGGGGGAATGAAAAACTGTTTTTT,CASSLDGRGNEKLFF
TRBV30,TRBD1,TRBJ2-7,NA,TGTGCCTGGACCGGGACAGGGAATAACCACGAGCAGTACTTC,CAWTGTGNNHEQYF
TRBV7-6,TRBD1,TRBJ1-5,NA,TGTGCCAGCAGCTCTGGACAGGGTTTAGGTCAGCCCCAGCATTTT,CASSSGQGLGQPQHF
TRBV19,NA,TRBJ2-5,few,TGTGCCAGTAGTACTCGCTGGCGGGGAGAGACCCAGTACTTC,CASSTRWRGETQYF
TRBV1,NA,TRBJ2-5,NA,TGCACCAGCAGCCAAGTCGGGACTAGCGAGAACCCACTCTCCCAAGAGACCCAGTACTTC,CTSSQVGTSENPLSQETQYF
TRBV7-9,TRBD1,TRBJ1-2,NA,TGTGCCAGCAGCTGGACAGGGGGCAATGGCTACACCTTC,CASSWTGGNGYTF
TRBV19,TRBD1,TRBJ2-5,NA,TGTGCCAGTAGTTCACAGGACAGGGGGCAGGGAAGAAGGGGTGAGACCCAGTACTTC,CASSSQDRGQGRRGETQYF
TRBV11-2,TRBD1,TRBJ1-2,few,TGTGCCAGCAGCTTGCCGGGACAGGGGTACTATGGCTACACCTTC,CASSLPGQGYYGYTF
TRBV10-3,TRBD2,TRBJ2-5,NA,TGTGCCACCTCCGGGACTAGAGAGACCCAGTACTTC,CATSGTRETQYF
TRBV28,NA,TRBJ2-7,few,TGTGCCAGCAGTTCCTTTACGGGGTTTCGGGTCCGGTCCTACGAGCAGTACTTC,CASSSFTGFRVRSYEQYF
TRBV28,NA,TRBJ2-5,NA,TGTGCCAGCAGTTTATCTCCCCCAGGGAACCAAGAGACCCAGTACTTC,CASSLSPPGNQETQYF
TRBV18,NA,TRBJ1-4,NA,TGTGCCAGCTCCCAGAATGTGATTGAAAAACTGTTTTTT,CASSQNVIEKLFF
TRBV4-2,TRBD2,TRBJ2-1,NA,TGTGCCAGCAGCCGGATTAAAGCGGGAGGCAGCTACAATGAGCAGTTCTTC,CASSRIKAGGSYNEQFF
TRBV7-9,NA,TRBJ2-7,NA,TGTGCCAGCAGCTCCCTATATCCCTACGAGCAGTACTTC,CASSSLYPYEQYF
TRBV30,NA,TRBJ2-7,NA,TGTGCCTGGGATCAGGGTGCCTACGAGCAGTACTTC,CAWDQGAYEQYF
TRBV6-5,NA,TRBJ2-1,few,TGTGCCAGCAGTTACTATGGCAGTCTGTTCTTC,CASSYYGSLFF
TRBV27,TRBD1,TRBJ2-2,NA,TGTGCCAGCAGTCTCAGGGGGCCTATGACCGGGGAGCTGTTTTTT,CASSLRGPMTGELFF
TRBV28,NA,TRBJ2-1,once,TGTGCCAGCAGTTTAGCCGGTATCGACAATGAGCAGTTCTTC,CASSLAGIDNEQFF
TRBV7-9,NA,TRBJ1-5,few,TGTGCCAGCAGCTTCGACAGGACCAATCAGCCCCAGCATTTT,CASSFDRTNQPQHF
TRBV6-1,TRBD1,TRBJ2-7,NA,TGTGCCAGCAGTGTTTTTGGGGGTCAGGGGGCCTACGAGCAGTACTTC,CASSVFGGQGAYEQYF
TRBV11-2,NA,TRBJ2-3,NA,TGTGCCAGCAGCAATACGGGGGGCCGCACAGATACGCAGTATTTT,CASSNTGGRTDTQYF
TRBV15,TRBD1,TRBJ1-1,NA,TGTGCCACCAGCAGGGGGACAGGGGCCGGATACACTGAAGCTTTCTTT,CATSRGTGAGYTEAFF
TRBV19,NA,TRBJ2-7,NA,TGTGCCAGTAGCGGGAGCGGCGAGCAGTACTTC,CASSGSGEQYF
TRBV7-8,NA,TRBJ1-1,few,TGTGCCAGCACTCCAGCAGCGACGGACACTGAAGCTTTCTTT,CASTPAATDTEAFF
TRBV4-1,NA,TRBJ2-7,NA,TGCGCCAGCAGCCAAGAGGCAAGCAGGGGATCAGGCGAGCAGTACTTC,CASSQEASRGSGEQYF
TRBV19,TRBD1,TRBJ2-7,NA,TGTGCCAGTAGTACGCGGACAGGGGGCTACGAGCAGTACTTC,CASSTRTGGYEQYF
TRBV15,NA,TRBJ2-3,NA,TGTGCCACCAGCCAAAGACAGGCCGGGCGGGATACGCAGTATTTT,CATSQRQAGRDTQYF
TRBV27,NA,TRBJ2-1,NA,TGTGCCAGCAGATACCCCGGGACTGACTACAATGAGCAGTTCTTC,CASRYPGTDYNEQFF
TRBV4-1,TRBD1,TRBJ2-7,NA,TGCGCCAGCAGCCAGGACAGGGGGCCCGGCGAGCAGTACTTC,CASSQDRGPGEQYF
TRBV11-2,TRBD2,TRBJ2-3,few,TGTGCCAGCAGCTCCGTCCGGGGGGACGAGTATTTT,CASSSVRGDEYF
TRBV6-5,TRBD1,TRBJ2-7,NA,TGTGCCAGCGGGACAGGGGGCTCCTACGAGCAGTACTTC,CASGTGGSYEQYF
TRBV6-5,NA,TRBJ1-4,few,TGTGCCAGCAGTTACTCGACTAGGGCGGAAAAACTGTTTTTT,CASSYSTRAEKLFF
TRBV19,TRBD1,TRBJ1-5,NA,TGTGCCAGTAGTCGGACAGGGGACCAGCCCCAGCATTTT,CASSRTGDQPQHF
TRBV4-3,NA,TRBJ2-2,NA,TGCGCCAGCAGCCAGAAGTTCGGGTTCACCGGGGAGCTGTTTTTT,CASSQKFGFTGELFF
TRBV27,NA,TRBJ1-2,once,TGTGCCAGCAGATGGGCCAGTGCCTATGGCTACACCTTC,CASRWASAYGYTF
TRBV7-2,TRBD2,TRBJ2-7,few,TGTGCCAGCAGCTTAGAAGGCGGGAGGGTCAATTACGAGCAGTACTTC,CASSLEGGRVNYEQYF
TRBV7-9,NA,TRBJ1-1,NA,TGTGCCAGCAGCTCCCACCCAGCAGAGCGAGACACTGAAGCTTTCTTT,CASSSHPAERDTEAFF
TRBV28,NA,TRBJ2-5,NA,TGTGCCAGCAGTTTAGCAGACCAAGAGACCCAGTACTTC,CASSLADQETQYF
TRBV23-1,TRBD2,TRBJ2-5,NA,TGCGCCAGCAGTCAATCAACCCCGGGGAGGGTAGGTGGAGAGACCCAGTACTTC,CASSQSTPGRVGGETQYF